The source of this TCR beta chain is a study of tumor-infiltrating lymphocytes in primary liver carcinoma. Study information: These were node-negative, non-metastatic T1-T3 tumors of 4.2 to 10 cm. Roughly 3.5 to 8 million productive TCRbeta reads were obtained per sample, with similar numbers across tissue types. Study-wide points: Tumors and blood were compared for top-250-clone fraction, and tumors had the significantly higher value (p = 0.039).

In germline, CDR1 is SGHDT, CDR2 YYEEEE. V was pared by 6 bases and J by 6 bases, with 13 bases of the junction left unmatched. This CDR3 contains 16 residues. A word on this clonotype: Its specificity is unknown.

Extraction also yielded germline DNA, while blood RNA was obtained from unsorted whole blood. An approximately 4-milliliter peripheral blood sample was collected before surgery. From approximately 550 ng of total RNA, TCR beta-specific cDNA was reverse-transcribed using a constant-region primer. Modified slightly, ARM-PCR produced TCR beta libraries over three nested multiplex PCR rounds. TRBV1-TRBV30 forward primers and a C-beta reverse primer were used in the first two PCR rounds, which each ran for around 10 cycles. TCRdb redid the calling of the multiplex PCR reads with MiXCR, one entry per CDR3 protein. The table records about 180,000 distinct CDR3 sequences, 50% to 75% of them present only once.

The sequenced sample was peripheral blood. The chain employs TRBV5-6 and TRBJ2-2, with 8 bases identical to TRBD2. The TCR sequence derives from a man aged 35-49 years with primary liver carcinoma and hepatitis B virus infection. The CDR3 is CASTNGASGCPGELFF. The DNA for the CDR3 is TGTGCCAGCACTAATGGGGCTAGCGGGTGTCCCGGGGAGCTGTTTTTT.